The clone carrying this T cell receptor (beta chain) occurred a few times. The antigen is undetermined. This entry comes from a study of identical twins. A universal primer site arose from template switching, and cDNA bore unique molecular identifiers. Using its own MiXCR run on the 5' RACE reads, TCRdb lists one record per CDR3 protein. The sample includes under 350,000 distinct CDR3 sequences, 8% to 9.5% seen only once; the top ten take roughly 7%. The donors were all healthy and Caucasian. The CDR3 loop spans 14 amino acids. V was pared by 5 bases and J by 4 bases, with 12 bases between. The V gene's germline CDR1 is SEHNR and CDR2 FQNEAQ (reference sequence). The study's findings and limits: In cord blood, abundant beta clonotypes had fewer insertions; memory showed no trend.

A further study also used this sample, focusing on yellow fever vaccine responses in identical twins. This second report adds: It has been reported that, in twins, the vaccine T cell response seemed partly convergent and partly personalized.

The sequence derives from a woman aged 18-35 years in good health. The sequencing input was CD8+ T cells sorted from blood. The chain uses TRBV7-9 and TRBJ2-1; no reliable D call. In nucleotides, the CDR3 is TGTGCCAGCAGCGAAGAGGCCCTGTACAATGAGCAGTTCTTC. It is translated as CASSEEALYNEQFF.